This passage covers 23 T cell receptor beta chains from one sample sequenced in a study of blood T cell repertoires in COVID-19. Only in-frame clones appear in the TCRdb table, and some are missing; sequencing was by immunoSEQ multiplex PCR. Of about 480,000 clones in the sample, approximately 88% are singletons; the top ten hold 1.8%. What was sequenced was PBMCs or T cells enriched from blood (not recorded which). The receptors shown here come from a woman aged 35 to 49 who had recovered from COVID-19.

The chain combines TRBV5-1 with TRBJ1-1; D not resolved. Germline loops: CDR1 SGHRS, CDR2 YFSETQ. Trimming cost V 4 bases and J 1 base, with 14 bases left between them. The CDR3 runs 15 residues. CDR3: CASSHTNTENTEAFF. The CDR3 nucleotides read TGCGCCAGCAGCCACACAAACACAGAGAACACTGAAGCTTTCTTT.

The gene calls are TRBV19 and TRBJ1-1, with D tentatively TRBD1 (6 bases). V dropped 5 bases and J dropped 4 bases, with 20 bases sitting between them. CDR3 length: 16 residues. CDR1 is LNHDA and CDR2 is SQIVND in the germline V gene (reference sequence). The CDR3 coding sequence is TGTGCCAGTAGTCCTGCAACAGGGTCAGGTTCCACTGAAGCTTTCTTT. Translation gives CASSPATGSGSTEAFF.

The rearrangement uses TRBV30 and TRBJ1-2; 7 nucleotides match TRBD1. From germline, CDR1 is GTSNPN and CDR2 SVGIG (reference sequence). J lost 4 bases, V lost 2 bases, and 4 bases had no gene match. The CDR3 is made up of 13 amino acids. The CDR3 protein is CAWSPGQRYGYTF. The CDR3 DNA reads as TGTGCCTGGAGTCCGGGACAGCGCTATGGCTACACCTTC.

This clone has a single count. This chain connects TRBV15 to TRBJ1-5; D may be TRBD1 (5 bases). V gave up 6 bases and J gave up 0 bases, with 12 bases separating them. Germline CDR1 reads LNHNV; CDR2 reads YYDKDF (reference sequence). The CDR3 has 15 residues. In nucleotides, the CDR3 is TGTGCCACCAGGTCAGGGATAGGTAGCAATCAGCCCCAGCATTTT. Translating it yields CATRSGIGSNQPQHF.

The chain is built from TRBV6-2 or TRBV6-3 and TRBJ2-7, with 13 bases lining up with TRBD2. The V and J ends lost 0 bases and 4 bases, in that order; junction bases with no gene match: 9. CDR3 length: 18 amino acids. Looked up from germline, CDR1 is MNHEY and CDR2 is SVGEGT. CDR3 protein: CASSYSGTSGKSRYEQYF. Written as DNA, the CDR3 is TGTGCCAGCAGTTACTCAGGGACTAGCGGGAAATCAAGGTACGAGCAGTACTTC.

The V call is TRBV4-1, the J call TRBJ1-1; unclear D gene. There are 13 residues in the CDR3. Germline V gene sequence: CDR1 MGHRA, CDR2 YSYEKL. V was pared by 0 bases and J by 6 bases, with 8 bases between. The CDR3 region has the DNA TGCGCCAGCAGCCAAGATATGGCGGCTGAAGCTTTCTTT. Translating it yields CASSQDMAAEAFF.

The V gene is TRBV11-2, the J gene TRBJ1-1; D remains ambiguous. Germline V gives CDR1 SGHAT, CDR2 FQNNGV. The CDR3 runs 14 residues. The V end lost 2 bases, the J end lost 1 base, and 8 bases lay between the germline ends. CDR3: CASSLPSRNTEAFF. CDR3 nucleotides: TGTGCCAGCAGCTTACCATCCAGGAACACTGAAGCTTTCTTT.

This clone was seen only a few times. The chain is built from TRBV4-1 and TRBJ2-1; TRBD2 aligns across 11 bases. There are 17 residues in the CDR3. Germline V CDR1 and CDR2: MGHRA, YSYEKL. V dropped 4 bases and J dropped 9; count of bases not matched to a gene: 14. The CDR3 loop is CASSPSRTSGRSGEQFF. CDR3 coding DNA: TGCGCCAGCAGCCCGAGTAGAACTAGCGGGAGATCTGGTGAGCAGTTCTTC.

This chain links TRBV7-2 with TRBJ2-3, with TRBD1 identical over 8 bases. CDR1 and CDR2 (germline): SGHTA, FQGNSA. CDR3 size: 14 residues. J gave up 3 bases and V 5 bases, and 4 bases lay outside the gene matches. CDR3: CASSIRQGTDTQYF. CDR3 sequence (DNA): TGTGCCAGCAGCATCCGACAGGGGACAGATACGCAGTATTTT.

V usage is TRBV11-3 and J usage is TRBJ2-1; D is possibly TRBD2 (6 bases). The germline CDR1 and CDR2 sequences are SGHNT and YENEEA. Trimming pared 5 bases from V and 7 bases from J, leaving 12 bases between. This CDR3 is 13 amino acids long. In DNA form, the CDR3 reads TGTGCCAGCAGCCGTCCGGGAGTAAATGAGCAGTTCTTC. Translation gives CASSRPGVNEQFF. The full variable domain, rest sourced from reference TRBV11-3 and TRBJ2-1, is EAGVVQSPRYKIIEKKQPVAFWCNPISGHNTLYWYLQNLGQGPELLIRYENEEAVDDSQLPKDRFSAERLKGVDSTLKIQPAELGDSAVYLCASSRPGVNEQFFGPGTRLTVL.

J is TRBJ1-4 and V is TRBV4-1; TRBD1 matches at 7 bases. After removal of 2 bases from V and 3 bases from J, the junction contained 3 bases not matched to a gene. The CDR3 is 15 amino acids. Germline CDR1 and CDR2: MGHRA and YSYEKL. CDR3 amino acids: CASSQTGEANEKLFF. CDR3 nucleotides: TGCGCCAGCAGCCAAACAGGGGAGGCTAATGAAAAACTGTTTTTT.

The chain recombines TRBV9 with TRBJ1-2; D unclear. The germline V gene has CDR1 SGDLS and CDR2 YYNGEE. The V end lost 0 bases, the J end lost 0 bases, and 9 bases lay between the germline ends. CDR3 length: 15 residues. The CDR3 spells CASSVEPAANYGYTF. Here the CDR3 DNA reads TGTGCCAGCAGCGTAGAGCCAGCGGCTAACTATGGCTACACCTTC.

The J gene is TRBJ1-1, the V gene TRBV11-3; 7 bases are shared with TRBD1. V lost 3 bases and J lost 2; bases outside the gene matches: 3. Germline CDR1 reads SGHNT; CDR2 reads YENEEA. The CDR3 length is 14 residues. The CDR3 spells CASSLTGRNTEAFF. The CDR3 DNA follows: TGTGCCAGCAGCTTGACAGGGCGAAACACTGAAGCTTTCTTT.

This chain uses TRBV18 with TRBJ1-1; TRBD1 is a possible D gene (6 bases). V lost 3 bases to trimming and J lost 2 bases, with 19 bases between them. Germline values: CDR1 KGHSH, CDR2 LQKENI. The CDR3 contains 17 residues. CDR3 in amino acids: CASSPVGGGSPNTEAFF. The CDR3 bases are TGTGCCAGCTCACCGGTGGGAGGGGGAAGTCCTAACACTGAAGCTTTCTTT.

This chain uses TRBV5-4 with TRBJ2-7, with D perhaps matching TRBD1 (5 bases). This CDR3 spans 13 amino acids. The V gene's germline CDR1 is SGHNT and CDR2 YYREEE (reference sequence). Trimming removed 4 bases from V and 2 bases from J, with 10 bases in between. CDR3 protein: CASSPGHPYEQYF. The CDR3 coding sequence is TGTGCCAGCAGCCCCGGACACCCCTACGAGCAGTACTTC.

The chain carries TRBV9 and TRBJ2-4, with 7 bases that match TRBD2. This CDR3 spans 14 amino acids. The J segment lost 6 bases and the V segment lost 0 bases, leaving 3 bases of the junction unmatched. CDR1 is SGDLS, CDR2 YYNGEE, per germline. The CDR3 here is CASSVGGEGNIQYF. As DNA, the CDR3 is TGTGCCAGCAGCGTAGGTGGGGAGGGAAACATTCAGTACTTC.

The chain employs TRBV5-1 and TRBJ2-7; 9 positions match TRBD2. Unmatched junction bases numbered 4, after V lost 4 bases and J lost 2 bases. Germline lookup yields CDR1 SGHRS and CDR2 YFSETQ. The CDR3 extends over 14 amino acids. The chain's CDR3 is CASSPSGKAYEQYF. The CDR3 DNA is TGCGCCAGCAGCCCTAGCGGGAAAGCCTACGAGCAGTACTTC.

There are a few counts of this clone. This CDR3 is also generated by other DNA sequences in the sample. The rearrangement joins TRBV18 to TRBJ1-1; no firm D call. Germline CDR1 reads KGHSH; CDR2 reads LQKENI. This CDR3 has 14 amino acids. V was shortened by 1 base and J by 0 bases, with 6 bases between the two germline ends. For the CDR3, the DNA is TGTGCCAGCTCACCACAATCAATGAACACTGAAGCTTTCTTT. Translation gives CASSPQSMNTEAFF.

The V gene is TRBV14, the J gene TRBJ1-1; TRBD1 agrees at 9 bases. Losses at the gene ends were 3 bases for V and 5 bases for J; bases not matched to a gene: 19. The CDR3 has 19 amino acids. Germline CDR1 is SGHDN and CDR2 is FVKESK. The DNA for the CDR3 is TGTGCCAGCAGCCAGGGGACAGGGCGCGGAATAACCAAACGTACTGAAGCTTTCTTT. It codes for CASSQGTGRGITKRTEAFF.

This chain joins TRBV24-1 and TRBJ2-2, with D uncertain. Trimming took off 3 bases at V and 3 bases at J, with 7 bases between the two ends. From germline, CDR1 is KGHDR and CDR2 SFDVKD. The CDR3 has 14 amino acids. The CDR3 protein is CATSDRPDTGELFF. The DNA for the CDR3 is TGTGCCACCAGTGATCGCCCGGACACCGGGGAGCTGTTTTTT.

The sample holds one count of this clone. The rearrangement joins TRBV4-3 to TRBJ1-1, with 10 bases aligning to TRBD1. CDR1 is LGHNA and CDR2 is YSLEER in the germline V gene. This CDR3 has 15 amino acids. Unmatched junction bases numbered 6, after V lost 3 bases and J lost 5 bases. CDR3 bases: TGCGCCAGCAGCCAGGGGACAGGGGTAGCGACTGAAGCTTTCTTT. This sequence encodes CASSQGTGVATEAFF.

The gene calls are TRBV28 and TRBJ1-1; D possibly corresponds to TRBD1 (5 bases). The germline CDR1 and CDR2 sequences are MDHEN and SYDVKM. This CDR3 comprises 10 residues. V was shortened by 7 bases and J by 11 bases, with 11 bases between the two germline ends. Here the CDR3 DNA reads TGTGCCAGCACGGGGGTAAAGGCTTTCTTT. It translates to CASTGVKAFF.

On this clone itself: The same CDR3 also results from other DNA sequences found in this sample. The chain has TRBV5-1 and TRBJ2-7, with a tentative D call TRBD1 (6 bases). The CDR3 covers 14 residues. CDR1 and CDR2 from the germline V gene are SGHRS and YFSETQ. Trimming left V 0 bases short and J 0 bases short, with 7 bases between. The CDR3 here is CASSLGTDSYEQYF. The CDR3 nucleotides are TGCGCCAGCAGCTTGGGGACAGACTCCTACGAGCAGTACTTC.